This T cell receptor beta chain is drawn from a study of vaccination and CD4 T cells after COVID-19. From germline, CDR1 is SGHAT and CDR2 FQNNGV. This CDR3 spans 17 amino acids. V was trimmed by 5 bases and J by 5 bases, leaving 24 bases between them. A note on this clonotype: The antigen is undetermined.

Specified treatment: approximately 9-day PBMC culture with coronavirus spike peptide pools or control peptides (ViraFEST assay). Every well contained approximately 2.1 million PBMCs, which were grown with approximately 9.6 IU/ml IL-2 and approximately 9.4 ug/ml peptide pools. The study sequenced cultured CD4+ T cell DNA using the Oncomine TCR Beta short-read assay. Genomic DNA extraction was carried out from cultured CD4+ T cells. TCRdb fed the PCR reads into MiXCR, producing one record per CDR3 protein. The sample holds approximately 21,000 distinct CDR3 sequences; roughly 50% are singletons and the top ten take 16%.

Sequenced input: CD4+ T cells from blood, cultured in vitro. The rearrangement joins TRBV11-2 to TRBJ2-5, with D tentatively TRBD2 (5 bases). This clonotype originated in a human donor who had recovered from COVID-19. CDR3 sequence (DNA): TGTGCCAGCAGCCCTATGAGTGCGGGCGGGCGAGGGGAGACCCAGTACTTC. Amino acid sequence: CASSPMSAGGRGETQYF.